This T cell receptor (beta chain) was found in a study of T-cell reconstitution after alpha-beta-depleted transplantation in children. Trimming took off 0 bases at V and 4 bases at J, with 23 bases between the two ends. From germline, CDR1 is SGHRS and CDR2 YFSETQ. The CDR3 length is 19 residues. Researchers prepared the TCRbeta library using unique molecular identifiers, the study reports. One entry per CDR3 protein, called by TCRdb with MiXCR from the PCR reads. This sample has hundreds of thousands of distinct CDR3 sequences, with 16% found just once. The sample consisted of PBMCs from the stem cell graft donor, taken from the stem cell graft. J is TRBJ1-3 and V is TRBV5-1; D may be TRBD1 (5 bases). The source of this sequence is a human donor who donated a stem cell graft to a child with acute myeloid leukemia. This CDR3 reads CASSLAGQGRGASGNTIYF. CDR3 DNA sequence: TGCGCCAGCAGCTTGGCCGGGCAGGGAAGGGGCGCATCCGGAAACACCATATATTTT.